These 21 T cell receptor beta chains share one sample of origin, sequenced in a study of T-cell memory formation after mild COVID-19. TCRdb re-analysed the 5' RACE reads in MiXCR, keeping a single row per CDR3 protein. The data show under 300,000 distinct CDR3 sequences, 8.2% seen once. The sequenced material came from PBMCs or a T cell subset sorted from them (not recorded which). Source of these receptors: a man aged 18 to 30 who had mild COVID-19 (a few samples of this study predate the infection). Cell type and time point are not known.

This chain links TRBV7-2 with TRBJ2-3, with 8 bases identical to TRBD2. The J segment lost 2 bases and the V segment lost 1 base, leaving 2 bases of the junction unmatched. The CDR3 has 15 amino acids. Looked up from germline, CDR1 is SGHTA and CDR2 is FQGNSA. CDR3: CASSLGREATDTQYF. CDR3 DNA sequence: TGTGCCAGCAGCTTAGGGCGGGAGGCCACAGATACGCAGTATTTT.

CDR3 loop: CASRTGQFLSPLHF. CDR3 DNA sequence: TGTGCCAGCAGAACGGGACAGTTTCTTTCACCCCTCCACTTT. The chain has TRBV7-2 and TRBJ1-6, with TRBD1 matching over 7 bases. V trimming: 6 bases; J trimming: 9 bases; junction bases outside the gene matches: 8. The CDR3 extends over 14 amino acids. The germline V gene encodes CDR1 SGHTA and CDR2 FQGNSA.

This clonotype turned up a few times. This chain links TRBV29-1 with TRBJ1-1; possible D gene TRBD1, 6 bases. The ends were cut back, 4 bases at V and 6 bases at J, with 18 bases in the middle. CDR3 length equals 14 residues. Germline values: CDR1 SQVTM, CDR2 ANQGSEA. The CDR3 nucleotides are TGCAGCGTTGTAAAGCCCAACAGGGTGCCTGAAGCTTTCTTT. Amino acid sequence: CSVVKPNRVPEAFF.

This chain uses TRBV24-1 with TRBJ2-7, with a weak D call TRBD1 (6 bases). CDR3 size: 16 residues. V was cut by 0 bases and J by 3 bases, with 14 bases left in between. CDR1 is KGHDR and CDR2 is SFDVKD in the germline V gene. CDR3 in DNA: TGTGCCACCAGTGATTTGCGCCCACAGGGATACTACGAGCAGTACGTC. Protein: CATSDLRPQGYYEQYV.

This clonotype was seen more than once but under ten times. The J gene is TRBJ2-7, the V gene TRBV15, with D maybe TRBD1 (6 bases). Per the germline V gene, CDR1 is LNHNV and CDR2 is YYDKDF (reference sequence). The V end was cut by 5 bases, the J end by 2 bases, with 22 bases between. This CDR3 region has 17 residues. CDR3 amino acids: CATSASLSGQGPYEQYV. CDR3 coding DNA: TGTGCCACCAGCGCAAGCCTTTCGGGACAAGGCCCCTACGAGCAGTACGTC.

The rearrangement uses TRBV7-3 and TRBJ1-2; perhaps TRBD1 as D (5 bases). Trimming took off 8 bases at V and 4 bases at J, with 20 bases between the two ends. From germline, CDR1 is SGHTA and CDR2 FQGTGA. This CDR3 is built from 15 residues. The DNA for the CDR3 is TGTGCCAGCGGAGTGCAGGGTTACGTTCTCTATGGCTACACCTTC. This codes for CASGVQGYVLYGYTF. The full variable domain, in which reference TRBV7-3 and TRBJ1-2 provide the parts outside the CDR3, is GAGVSQTPSNKVTEKGKYVELRCDPISGHTALYWYRQSLGQGPEFLIYFQGTGAADDSGLPNDRFFAVRPEGSVSTLKIQRTERGDSAVYLCASGVQGYVLYGYTFGSGTRLTVV.

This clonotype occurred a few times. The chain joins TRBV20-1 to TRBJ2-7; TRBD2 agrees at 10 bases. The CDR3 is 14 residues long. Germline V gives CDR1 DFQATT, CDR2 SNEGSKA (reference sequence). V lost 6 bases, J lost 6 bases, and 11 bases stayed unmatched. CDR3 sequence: CSARKAGGPGEQYF. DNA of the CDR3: TGCAGTGCCCGGAAAGCGGGGGGGCCCGGCGAGCAGTACTTC.

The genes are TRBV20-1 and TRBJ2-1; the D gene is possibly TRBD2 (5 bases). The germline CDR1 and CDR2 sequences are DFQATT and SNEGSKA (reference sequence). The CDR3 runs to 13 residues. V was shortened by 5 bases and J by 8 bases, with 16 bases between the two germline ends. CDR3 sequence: CSAVRVDFYEQFF. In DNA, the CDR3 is TGCAGTGCTGTGAGGGTTGATTTCTATGAGCAGTTCTTC.

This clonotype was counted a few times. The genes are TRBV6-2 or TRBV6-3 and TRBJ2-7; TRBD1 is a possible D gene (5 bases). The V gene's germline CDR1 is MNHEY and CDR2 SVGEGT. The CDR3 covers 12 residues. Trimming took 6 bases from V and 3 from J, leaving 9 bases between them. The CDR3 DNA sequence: TGTGCCAGCAGGTCGGACATCTACGAGCAGTACTTC. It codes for CASRSDIYEQYF.

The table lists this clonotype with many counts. The chain's CDR3 is CASSAAQGASTEAFF. The CDR3 coding sequence is TGTGCCAGCAGCGCGGCCCAGGGGGCGAGCACTGAAGCTTTCTTT. This rearrangement joins TRBV7-8 to TRBJ1-1; TRBD1 aligns across 8 bases. Germline CDR1 reads SGHVS; CDR2 reads FQNEAQ. The CDR3 runs to 15 residues. V trimming: 5 bases; J trimming: 4 bases; junction bases outside the gene matches: 9.

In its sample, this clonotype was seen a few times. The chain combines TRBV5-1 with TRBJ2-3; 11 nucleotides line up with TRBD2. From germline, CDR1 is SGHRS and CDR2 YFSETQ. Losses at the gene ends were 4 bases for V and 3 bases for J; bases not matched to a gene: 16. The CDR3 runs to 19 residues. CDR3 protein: CASSLLPGNSGGATDTQYF. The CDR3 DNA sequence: TGCGCCAGCAGCCTCCTGCCAGGAAATAGCGGGGGGGCGACAGATACGCAGTATTTT.

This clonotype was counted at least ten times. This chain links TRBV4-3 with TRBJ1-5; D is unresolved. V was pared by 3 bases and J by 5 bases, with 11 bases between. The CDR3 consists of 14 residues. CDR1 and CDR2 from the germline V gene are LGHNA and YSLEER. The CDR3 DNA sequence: TGCGCCAGCAGCCAGGAACGGGGTGATCAGCCCCAGCATTTT. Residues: CASSQERGDQPQHF.

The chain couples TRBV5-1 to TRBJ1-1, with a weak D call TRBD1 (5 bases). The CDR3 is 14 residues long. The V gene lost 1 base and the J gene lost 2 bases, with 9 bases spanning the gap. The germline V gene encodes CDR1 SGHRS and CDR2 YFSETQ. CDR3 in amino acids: CASSLRGDNTEAFF. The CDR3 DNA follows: TGCGCCAGCAGCTTGAGGGGTGACAACACTGAAGCTTTCTTT.

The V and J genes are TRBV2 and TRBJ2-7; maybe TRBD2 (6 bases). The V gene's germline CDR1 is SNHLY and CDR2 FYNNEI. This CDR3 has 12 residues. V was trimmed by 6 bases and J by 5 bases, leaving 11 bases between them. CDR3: CASRRDSDEQYV. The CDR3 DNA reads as TGTGCCAGCAGACGGGACTCGGACGAGCAGTACGTC.

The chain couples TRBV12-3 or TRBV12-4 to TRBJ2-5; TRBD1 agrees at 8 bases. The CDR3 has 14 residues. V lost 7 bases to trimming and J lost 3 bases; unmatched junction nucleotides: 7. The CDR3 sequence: CASTPGQGEETQYF. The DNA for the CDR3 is TGTGCCAGCACCCCCGGACAGGGAGAAGAGACCCAGTACTTC.

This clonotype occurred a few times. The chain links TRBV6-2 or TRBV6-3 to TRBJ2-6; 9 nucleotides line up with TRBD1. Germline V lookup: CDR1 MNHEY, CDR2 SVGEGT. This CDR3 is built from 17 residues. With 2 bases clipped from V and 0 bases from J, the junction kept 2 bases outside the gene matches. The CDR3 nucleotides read TGTGCCAGCAGTTACCCGGGACAGGGCTCTGGGGCCAACGTCCTGACTTTC. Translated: CASSYPGQGSGANVLTF.

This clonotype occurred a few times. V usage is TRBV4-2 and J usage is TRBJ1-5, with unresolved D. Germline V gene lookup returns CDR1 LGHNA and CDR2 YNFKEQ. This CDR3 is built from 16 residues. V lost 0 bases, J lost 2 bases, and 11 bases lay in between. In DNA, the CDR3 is TGTGCCAGCAGCCAAGATGTGGCGTATGGCAATCAGCCCCAGCATTTT. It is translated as CASSQDVAYGNQPQHF.

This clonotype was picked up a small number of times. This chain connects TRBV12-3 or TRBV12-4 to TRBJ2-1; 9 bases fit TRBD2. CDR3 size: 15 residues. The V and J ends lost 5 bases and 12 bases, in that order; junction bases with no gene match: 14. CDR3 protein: CASSRVAGAVLGQFF. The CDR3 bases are TGTGCCAGCAGTAGAGTAGCGGGGGCCGTTTTGGGGCAGTTCTTC.

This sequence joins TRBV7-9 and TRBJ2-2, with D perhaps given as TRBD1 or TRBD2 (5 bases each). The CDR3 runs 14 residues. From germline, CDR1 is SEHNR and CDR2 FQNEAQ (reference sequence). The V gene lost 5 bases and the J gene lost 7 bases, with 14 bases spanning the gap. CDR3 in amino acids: CASSLQGAIGELFF. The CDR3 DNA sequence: TGTGCCAGCAGCCTTCAGGGAGCGATCGGGGAGCTGTTTTTT.

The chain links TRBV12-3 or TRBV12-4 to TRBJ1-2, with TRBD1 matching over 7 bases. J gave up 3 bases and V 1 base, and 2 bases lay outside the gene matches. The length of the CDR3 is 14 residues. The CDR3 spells CASSLDRGYYGYTF. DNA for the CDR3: TGTGCCAGCAGTTTAGACAGGGGATACTATGGCTACACCTTC.

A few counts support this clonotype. The CDR3 DNA reads TGTGCCAGCGCATTAGGGACAGAAGCTTTCTTT. Its translation: CASALGTEAFF. The rearrangement uses TRBV7-9 and TRBJ1-1; the D gene is possibly TRBD1 (6 bases). V was trimmed by 8 bases and J by 8 bases, leaving 12 bases between them. Germline V gene data show CDR1 as SEHNR and CDR2 as FQNEAQ (reference sequence). The CDR3 is 11 residues long.